The TCR beta chain described here comes from a study of tumor and adjacent non-tumor tissue in lung cancer. Turning to the study itself: The cohort had roughly 11 adenocarcinoma, a couple of squamous cell and 1 small cell patients. General study findings and limits: Normal lung showed higher cumulative top 100 clone frequency than tumor. TCR diversity was significantly greater in tumor than normal lung tissue.

Three rounds of nested PCR, following a modified ARM-PCR protocol, produced the TCRbeta library. A single record per CDR3 protein comes from TCRdb applying MiXCR to the multiplex PCR reads. The sample includes around 70,000 distinct CDR3 sequences, 60% of them seen just once. This sample's RNA came from whole unsorted tissue. The J segment lost 4 bases and the V segment lost 3 bases, leaving 2 bases of the junction unmatched. This CDR3 contains 14 residues. In this sample, this clonotype is hyperexpanded. The antigen is not known. This chain links TRBV12-3 or TRBV12-4 with TRBJ2-1; TRBD2 agrees at 8 bases. This clonotype originated in a man in his fifties with non-small cell lung cancer. Material for sequencing was lung tumor tissue. Here the CDR3 DNA reads TGTGCCAGCAGTTTCGGGGGGGGGTACAATGAGCAGTTCTTC. Protein sequence: CASSFGGGYNEQFF.